This entry features one T cell receptor beta chain sequence. The sample is drawn from a study of T cell changes during pregnancy in multiple sclerosis. The assay was immunoSEQ multiplex PCR, and TCRdb's table has in-frame clones only and misses some. The data show under 80,000 clones, with approximately 85% seen just once and around 1.6% held by the top ten. The sequencing used peripheral blood, collected in the first trimester of pregnancy. The origin of this receptor is a female donor with multiple sclerosis, enrolled in a pregnancy study.

The CDR3 sequence is CASSLFSQNTEAFF. DNA for the CDR3: TGTGCCAGCAGTTTATTTTCCCAGAACACTGAAGCTTTCTTT. The chain employs TRBV27 and TRBJ1-1; no clear D gene. This CDR3 region has 14 residues. V lost 1 base and J lost 1, with 7 bases in between. CDR1 is MNHEY, CDR2 SMNVEV, per germline (reference sequence).